These T cell receptor beta chains were read from a single sample in a study of blood T cell repertoires in COVID-19. This table comes from immunoSEQ multiplex PCR, and its TCRdb copy is limited to in-frame clones, with some not included. Of about 200,000 clones listed, approximately 80% are singletons. Sequenced input: peripheral blood. Receptors originate from a man between 60 and 75 years old with COVID-19, enrolled during active disease. Both conserved end residues are part of each CDR3. Each record gives: clone size, J gene, D gene, V gene, CDR3 DNA, CDR3 protein. A D gene is named only where the DNA matches it firmly. Size tells how often a clone was seen (once, few, many) or the class of an expanded clone, and some rows leave it out.

size: .
J: TRBJ2-7
D: .
V: TRBV11-2
DNA: TGTGCCAGCAGCTTTGGACAGTCCTACGAGCAGTACTTC
CDR3: CASSFGQSYEQYF

size: .
J: TRBJ2-2
D: .
V: TRBV7-9
DNA: TGTGCCAGCAGCCAGGGGTCCACCGGGGAGCTGTTTTTT
CDR3: CASSQGSTGELFF

size: .
J: TRBJ1-5
D: .
V: TRBV12-2
DNA: TGTGCAAGTCGCTCCCCGGGACAGGGAAGCAATCAGCCCCAGCATTTT
CDR3: CASRSPGQGSNQPQHF

size: few
J: TRBJ2-2
D: .
V: TRBV7-9
DNA: TGTGCCAGCAGCTTGGGGCTGAACACCGGGGAGCTGTTTTTT
CDR3: CASSLGLNTGELFF

size: once
J: TRBJ2-5
D: .
V: TRBV7-9
DNA: TGTGCCAGCAGCTTACCCGTACAGTGGCCGTTGGAGACCCAGTACTTC
CDR3: CASSLPVQWPLETQYF

size: .
J: TRBJ1-1
D: .
V: TRBV6-5
DNA: TGTGCCAGCCATCCGGGTGGTAACACTGAAGCTTTCTTT
CDR3: CASHPGGNTEAFF

size: .
J: TRBJ1-4
D: .
V: TRBV12-5
DNA: TGTGCTAGTGGTCCCGGACAGCCGGCTAATGAAAAACTGTTTTTT
CDR3: CASGPGQPANEKLFF

size: .
J: TRBJ1-2
D: .
V: TRBV2
DNA: TGTGCCAGCAGTGAACAGGACAGTCACTATGGCTACACCTTC
CDR3: CASSEQDSHYGYTF

size: .
J: TRBJ1-4
D: .
V: TRBV18
DNA: TGTGCCAGCTCACCGGCCAAGCAGGGTATCGTCGAAAAACTGTTTTTT
CDR3: CASSPAKQGIVEKLFF

size: .
J: TRBJ2-6
D: .
V: TRBV27
DNA: TGTGCCAGCAGCCCTATGTTCCAGGTCTACTCTGGGGCCAACGTCCTGACTTTC
CDR3: CASSPMFQVYSGANVLTF

size: .
J: TRBJ2-7
D: TRBD1
V: TRBV28
DNA: TGTGCCAGCAGCTGGGGACAGGGCATGGCCGAGCAGTACTTC
CDR3: CASSWGQGMAEQYF

size: few
J: TRBJ1-1
D: .
V: TRBV18
DNA: TGTGCCAGCTCCCCCTCGTGGGACAATGAAGCTTTCTTT
CDR3: CASSPSWDNEAFF

size: once
J: TRBJ2-7
D: .
V: TRBV27
DNA: TGTGCCAGCAGTTTCGGCGGCCTCTCCTACGAGCAGTACTTC
CDR3: CASSFGGLSYEQYF

size: .
J: TRBJ1-4
D: .
V: TRBV6-5
DNA: TGTGCCAGCAGGTTACGCGGATTTAATGAAAAACTGTTTTTT
CDR3: CASRLRGFNEKLFF

size: .
J: TRBJ2-2
D: TRBD1
V: TRBV2
DNA: TGTGCCAGCAGTAGGACAGGGGGCACCGGGGAGCTGTTTTTT
CDR3: CASSRTGGTGELFF

size: .
J: TRBJ2-2
D: TRBD2
V: TRBV5-6
DNA: TGTGCCAGCAGCTTGGTAGCGGGCGGTAACACCGGGGAGCTGTTTTTT
CDR3: CASSLVAGGNTGELFF

size: .
J: TRBJ1-5
D: .
V: TRBV3-1/TRBV3-2
DNA: TGTGCCAGCAGCCAAGTCGGAGGAAATCAGCCCCAGCATTTT
CDR3: CASSQVGGNQPQHF

size: .
J: TRBJ1-5
D: .
V: TRBV30
DNA: TGTGCCTGGAAGTCGGCTGCAGGGCTAGGGCAGCCCCAGCATTTT
CDR3: CAWKSAAGLGQPQHF

size: .
J: TRBJ2-4
D: TRBD2
V: TRBV9
DNA: TGTGCCAGCAGCCCCGAGAGCGGGAGGGGGGACATTCAGTACTTC
CDR3: CASSPESGRGDIQYF

size: few
J: TRBJ2-7
D: TRBD2
V: TRBV2
DNA: TGTGCCAGCAGTGTCGGTACTAGCGGCCTTGCCGAGCAGTACTTC
CDR3: CASSVGTSGLAEQYF

size: once
J: TRBJ2-4
D: .
V: TRBV30
DNA: TGTGCCTGGAGTCTAGGGGGGGGTAACATTCAGTACTTC
CDR3: CAWSLGGGNIQYF

size: .
J: TRBJ2-6
D: .
V: TRBV5-5
DNA: TGTGCCAGCAGCAGGACATTCGGCTCTGGGGCCAACGTCCTGACTTTC
CDR3: CASSRTFGSGANVLTF

size: .
J: TRBJ2-1
D: TRBD2
V: TRBV5-1
DNA: TGCGCCAGCAGCGACCCTAGCGGGGTGGCTCTTGGGACTGAGCAGTTCTTC
CDR3: CASSDPSGVALGTEQFF

size: .
J: TRBJ1-4
D: .
V: TRBV12-5
DNA: TGTGCTAGTGGTTTGGTATTGGCAGGGGTTGAAAAACTGTTTTTT
CDR3: CASGLVLAGVEKLFF

size: .
J: TRBJ2-6
D: TRBD1
V: TRBV9
DNA: TGTGCCAGCAGCGAACCGGGACAGGCGCTCTCTGGGGCCAACGTCCTGACTTTC
CDR3: CASSEPGQALSGANVLTF

size: .
J: TRBJ2-5
D: TRBD2
V: TRBV5-6
DNA: TGTGCCAGCAGGCCCGGGACTAGCGGGAAGGAGACCCAGTACTTC
CDR3: CASRPGTSGKETQYF

size: .
J: TRBJ2-5
D: .
V: TRBV30
DNA: TGTGCCTGGAGGGCTGCAAGGGGAGGTCGAAGAGAGACCCAGTACTTC
CDR3: CAWRAARGGRRETQYF

size: .
J: TRBJ2-1
D: TRBD1
V: TRBV11-2
DNA: TGTGCCAGCAGCCCAACCTGGGGGGCGACAGGGGGCAATGAGCAGTTCTTC
CDR3: CASSPTWGATGGNEQFF

size: .
J: TRBJ2-1
D: TRBD2
V: TRBV20-1
DNA: TGCAGTGCTAGTGGACTAGCGGACATAAATGAGCAGTTCTTC
CDR3: CSASGLADINEQFF

size: .
J: TRBJ1-6
D: .
V: TRBV30
DNA: TGTGCCTGGAGTGTAGGGATCTCGGGGTCACCCCTCCACTTT
CDR3: CAWSVGISGSPLHF

size: .
J: TRBJ1-2
D: TRBD1
V: TRBV3-1/TRBV3-2
DNA: TGTGCCAGCAGCCCCCCAGGACAGGGGAACTATGGCTACACCTTC
CDR3: CASSPPGQGNYGYTF

size: .
J: TRBJ2-7
D: TRBD2
V: TRBV7-8
DNA: TGTGCCAGCAGCTTGGGGACTAGCTCCTACGAGCAGTACTTC
CDR3: CASSLGTSSYEQYF

size: .
J: TRBJ2-1
D: .
V: TRBV7-8
DNA: TGTGCCAGCAGCTTAAGACTAGACTCCTACAATGAGCAGTTCTTC
CDR3: CASSLRLDSYNEQFF

size: .
J: TRBJ2-1
D: TRBD2
V: TRBV7-8
DNA: TGTGCCAGCAGCTTAGGGACTAGGAATGAGCAGTTCTTC
CDR3: CASSLGTRNEQFF

size: .
J: TRBJ2-3
D: .
V: TRBV12-5
DNA: TGTGCTAGCGGTGGGCAGGGGTTGGCAGATACGCAGTATTTT
CDR3: CASGGQGLADTQYF

size: .
J: TRBJ2-7
D: .
V: TRBV6-2/TRBV6-3
DNA: TGTGCCAGCAGTTACTCGAAGTACGGTACCTACGAGCAGTACTTC
CDR3: CASSYSKYGTYEQYF

size: .
J: TRBJ1-1
D: .
V: TRBV6-2/TRBV6-3
DNA: TGTGCCAGCAGTTACCTAAAAGAAGCTTTCTTT
CDR3: CASSYLKEAFF

size: .
J: TRBJ2-1
D: TRBD1
V: TRBV12-3/TRBV12-4
DNA: TGTGCCAGCTCCTTGACAGGGAACAATGAGCAGTTCTTC
CDR3: CASSLTGNNEQFF

size: .
J: TRBJ1-1
D: .
V: TRBV7-8
DNA: TGTGCCAGCAGCTTACCGAGTACCACTGAAGCTTTCTTT
CDR3: CASSLPSTTEAFF

size: .
J: TRBJ1-5
D: .
V: TRBV27
DNA: TGTGCCAGCAGTCGACAGATTTGGAATCAGCCCCAGCATTTT
CDR3: CASSRQIWNQPQHF

size: .
J: TRBJ2-7
D: TRBD2
V: TRBV19
DNA: TGTGCCAGTAGTTTGGGGGGGGGCTACGAGCAGTACTTC
CDR3: CASSLGGGYEQYF